This T cell receptor (beta chain) was sequenced for a study of CD8+CD57+ T cells in acquired aplastic anemia. Trimming took 3 bases from V and 10 from J, leaving 16 bases between them. CDR3 length equals 14 residues. Per germline, CDR1 SNHLY and CDR2 FYNNEI. Using genomic DNA as the template, TCR beta VDJ and CDR3 profiling was carried out. TCRdb fed the reads into MiXCR, producing one record per CDR3 protein. This table holds some 160,000 distinct CDR3 sequences, around 48% found once. Patients chosen for sequencing had CD8+CD57+ cells that had expanded, as shown by flow cytometry. In all patients, the disease was severe acquired aplastic anemia. Each patient gave a blood sample that was collected before any therapy had been received. The sample holds many counts of this clonotype. Its specificity is not known. Regarding the study as a whole: Controls did not differ significantly from patients in CD8+ Simpson's diversity.

What was sequenced was sorted CD4+, CD8+, or CD8+CD57+ T cells (not recorded which) from PBMCs. This sequence originates from a human donor with aplastic anemia. V is TRBV2 and J is TRBJ2-1; tentative D call: TRBD2 (6 bases). The CDR3 DNA reads TGTGCCAGCAGTGAGGTAGCGGCGAGCTTAGAGCAGTTCTTC. Translated: CASSEVAASLEQFF.